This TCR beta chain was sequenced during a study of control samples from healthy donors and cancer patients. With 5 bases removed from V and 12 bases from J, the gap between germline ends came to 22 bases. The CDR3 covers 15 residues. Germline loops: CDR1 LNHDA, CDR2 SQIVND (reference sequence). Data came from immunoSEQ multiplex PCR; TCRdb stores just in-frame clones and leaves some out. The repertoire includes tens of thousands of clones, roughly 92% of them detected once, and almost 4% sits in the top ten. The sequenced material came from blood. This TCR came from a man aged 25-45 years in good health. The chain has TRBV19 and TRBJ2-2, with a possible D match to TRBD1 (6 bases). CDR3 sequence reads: CASSPPRYRVVKLFF. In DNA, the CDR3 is TGTGCCAGTAGTCCTCCCAGATACAGGGTAGTGAAGCTGTTTTTT.